Listed below are T cell receptor beta chains from one sample, sequenced in a study of cytomegalovirus exposure and HLA in healthy donors. Measured with immunoSEQ multiplex PCR; TCRdb has only the in-frame clones, and not every one. The data contain 140,000 to 150,000 clones, roughly 80% of them singletons. Sequencing was carried out using PBMCs. Receptor source: a man aged 40-55 years in good health and CMV-seronegative. The CDR3 runs from the conserved cysteine through the conserved F or W. Clone size is shown for a subset of rows, as once, few, many or a class of expanded clone.

j_call clone_size v_call cdr3_aa
TRBJ1-2 few TRBV29-1 CSVPRQGEGYTF
TRBJ1-4 once TRBV5-1 CASSSFPTGAVNEKLFF
TRBJ1-1 . TRBV7-6 CASTKEANTEAFF
TRBJ2-7 . TRBV6-6 CASRDTSSYEQYF
TRBJ2-3 . TRBV6-4 CASSVLRDLYTDTQYF
TRBJ2-7 . TRBV4-3 CASSQGVRPRIYEQYF
TRBJ1-5 . TRBV28 CASSRGQGVNQPQHF
TRBJ2-2 . TRBV5-5 CASSFPGNTGELFF
TRBJ2-1 . TRBV4-3 CASSQALGEQFF
TRBJ2-6 . TRBV5-1 CASRVDLGANVLTF
TRBJ1-1 . TRBV5-1 CASSFQGRHTEAFF
TRBJ2-7 . TRBV5-1 CASSLAGSSYEQYF
TRBJ2-3 . TRBV12-5 CASGLGQGAGGTQYF
TRBJ1-5 . TRBV21-1 CASSIGPGEPQHF
TRBJ1-1 . TRBV29-1 CSAVSRGGAGTEAFF
TRBJ1-4 . TRBV9 CASSVAQGDFGEKLFF
TRBJ2-5 . TRBV14 CASSQRQAQETQYF
TRBJ2-7 . TRBV6-1 CASSEETSASSYEQYF
. . TRBV6-1 CASTTTGTGSYEQYF
TRBJ1-2 . TRBV4-1 CASSQENRGLIYGYTF
TRBJ2-7 . TRBV5-1 CASSLAQGAEGYEQYF
TRBJ1-5 once TRBV6-5 CASGQGRGQPQHF
TRBJ1-2 . TRBV19 CASSIKLGLGYGYTF
TRBJ2-5 . TRBV5-4 CASTSYQETQYF
TRBJ1-1 . TRBV5-4 CASSLAPAGLGDTEAFF
TRBJ2-5 . TRBV11-3 CASSKGDRKAETQYF
TRBJ1-2 once TRBV19 CASSVDRNYGYTF
TRBJ1-3 . TRBV4-1 CASSQPPGTGGGNTIYF
TRBJ1-5 . TRBV2 CASREWGQGGQPQHF
TRBJ2-2 few TRBV12-5 CASGLLQHTGELFF
TRBJ2-2 . TRBV27 CASSRATGSATGELFF
TRBJ2-5 few TRBV6-5 CAVRGGTETQYF
TRBJ2-6 few TRBV6-4 CASMDNSGANVLTF
TRBJ2-1 . TRBV30 CAWSRRDSYNEQFF
TRBJ2-2 . TRBV6-5 CASSGGTGELFF
TRBJ2-7 . TRBV19 CASSIDHGTYEQYF
TRBJ1-6 . TRBV4-1 CASSLPENSPLHF
TRBJ1-2 . TRBV6-1 CATGDRGRGGYTF
TRBJ2-4 . TRBV21-1 CASLIGQGVKNIQYF
. . TRBV5-1 CASAPAIYEQYF
TRBJ2-1 once TRBV28 CASSFVLAGGESVQEQFF
TRBJ2-5 . TRBV5-6 CASSPDREETQYF
TRBJ2-5 . TRBV11-3 CASSLRVGETQYF
TRBJ1-2 . TRBV5-3 CARIQVFNDYGYTF
TRBJ1-1 . TRBV2 CASSLRARGTEAFF
TRBJ2-1 . TRBV4-1 CASSRDRGRNEQFF